This T cell receptor (beta chain) originates from a study of shared clonotypes between healthy human individuals. The study drew its donors from healthy HIV-negative adults without recent acute infections or vaccinations. The CDR3 loop spans 13 amino acids. The germline CDR1 and CDR2 sequences are MNHNS and SASEGT. V lost 6 bases and J 2 bases, leaving 11 bases between the germline ends. Under the authors' procedure: ImmunoSEQ output held junction-only sequences without quality scores, so filtering differed. TCRdb's table, derived via immunoSEQ multiplex PCR, lists solely in-frame clones and lacks some. The V and J calls and clone size are taken from that table; D and trimming were inferred from the DNA. The table lists approximately 1.1 million clones, approximately 78% of them singletons.

The TCR sequence derives from a young man in good health. Some clones in this sample may be carry-over from other donors' samples. V usage is TRBV6-1 and J usage is TRBJ2-7; a possible D gene is TRBD2 (6 bases). The specimen was memory CD4+ T cells from PBMCs. Described subset: CD45RA-negative fraction. The CDR3 spells CASSGGPPYEQYF. As DNA, the CDR3 is TGTGCCAGCAGCGGGGGTCCCCCCTACGAGCAGTACTTC.